A selection of T cell receptor beta chains follows, all from one sample in a study of T cell changes during pregnancy in multiple sclerosis. Only in-frame clones appear in the TCRdb table, and some are missing; sequencing was by immunoSEQ multiplex PCR. The sample carries nearly 110,000 clones, about 90% recorded once. The sample here was peripheral blood, taken after pregnancy. The receptors here all came from a female donor with multiple sclerosis, enrolled in a pregnancy study. Each CDR3 is given with its conserved first and last residue. Each record gives: D gene, clone size, CDR3 length, J gene, V gene, CDR3 DNA, CDR3 protein. A D gene is named only where the DNA matches it firmly. For some rows the clone size is stated as once, few or many, or as a class when expanded; others skip it.

>NA|NA|14|TRBJ1-1|TRBV27
TGTGCCAGCAAATTGGAGGTCGTGAACACTGAAGCTTTCTTT
CASKLEVVNTEAFF
>NA|NA|15|TRBJ2-2|TRBV6-5
TGTGCCAGCAGTTACAGCCCCCAACGGGCCGGGGAGCTGTTTTTT
CASSYSPQRAGELFF
>NA|NA|15|TRBJ1-4|TRBV18
TGTGCCAGCTCACTGGGCCCCGCAACTAATGAAAAACTGTTTTTT
CASSLGPATNEKLFF
>NA|NA|14|TRBJ1-2|TRBV5-1
TGCGCCAGCAGCTTGGACACCGCCAACTATGGCTACACCTTC
CASSLDTANYGYTF
>NA|once|15|TRBJ1-5|TRBV11-2
TGTGCCAGCAGCTTAGGGCAGGGAAGCAATCAGCCCCAGCATTTT
CASSLGQGSNQPQHF
>NA|NA|17|TRBJ2-2|TRBV7-8
TGTGCCAGCAGCTTAGTACGGCGGGGGCGCTTCACCGGGGAGCTGTTTTTT
CASSLVRRGRFTGELFF
>TRBD2|NA|15|TRBJ2-1|TRBV11-2
TGTGCCAGCAGCTACCAAGCGGGAGGGCGTATCGAGCAGTTCTTC
CASSYQAGGRIEQFF
>NA|NA|18|TRBJ2-6|TRBV5-6
TGTGCCAGCAGCTTCAGGACAGCCTTGGCATCTGGGGCCAACGTCCTGACTTTC
CASSFRTALASGANVLTF
>NA|NA|24|TRBJ1-1|TRBV21-1
TGTGCCAGCAGCAAAAAACTAGGCCAAAGCGGAGGGACCGGGACCTACCAGAAGAACACTGAAGCTTTCTTT
CASSKKLGQSGGTGTYQKNTEAFF
>NA|NA|15|TRBJ2-3|TRBV7-9
TGTGCCAGCAGCCTTCGGGAGCTAAGCACAGATACGCAGTATTTT
CASSLRELSTDTQYF
>TRBD1|NA|13|TRBJ1-1|TRBV5-1
TGCGCCAGCAGCTTGACAGAACAGGACAGGGCTTTCTTT
CASSLTEQDRAFF
>NA|NA|16|TRBJ1-6|TRBV9
TGTGCCAGCAGCGAGGGGTCACAGAGATATAATTCACCCCTCCACTTT
CASSEGSQRYNSPLHF
>TRBD1|once|15|TRBJ1-2|TRBV5-1
TGCGCCAGCAGCCTGGGGACAGGGGATATCTATGGCTACACCTTC
CASSLGTGDIYGYTF
>TRBD1|NA|13|TRBJ1-2|TRBV28
TGTGCCAGCAGTTCGACAGGGATTGGCGGCTACACCTTC
CASSSTGIGGYTF
>NA|NA|15|TRBJ2-1|TRBV7-3
TGTGCCAGCAGGGAAACAGGGCATCCCGGGAATGAGCAGTTCTTC
CASRETGHPGNEQFF
>NA|NA|15|TRBJ1-5|TRBV10-2
TGCGCCAGCAGTGTCGGGATAATAAGCAATCAGCCCCAGCATTTT
CASSVGIISNQPQHF
>TRBD1|NA|15|TRBJ2-2|TRBV29-1
TGCAGCGTTCTTCCTTACAGGGGCGACACCGGGGAGCTGTTTTTT
CSVLPYRGDTGELFF
>NA|NA|14|TRBJ1-1|TRBV5-5
TGTGCCAGCAGCTTGGGGACATTGAACACTGAAGCTTTCTTT
CASSLGTLNTEAFF
>TRBD2|NA|17|TRBJ2-7|TRBV25-1
TGTGCCAGCAGTGAATCCGGGACTAGCGGGAGGGCCCACGAGCAGTACTTC
CASSESGTSGRAHEQYF
>TRBD1|NA|14|TRBJ1-4|TRBV6-5
TGTGCCAGCAAGACAGGGGCCGCCTATGAAAAACTGTTTTTT
CASKTGAAYEKLFF
>TRBD1|NA|15|TRBJ2-2|TRBV30
TGTGCCTGGAGCCGCGACAGGGTGAACACCGGGGAGCTGTTTTTT
CAWSRDRVNTGELFF
>TRBD2|NA|14|TRBJ2-2|TRBV5-1
TGCGCCAGCAGGGCGGGAGGAGGTACCGGGGAGCTGTTTTTT
CASRAGGGTGELFF
>NA|NA|14|TRBJ2-5|TRBV11-2
TGTGCCAGCAGCTTAGGACAGACCCCAGAGACCCAGTACTTC
CASSLGQTPETQYF
>NA|NA|16|TRBJ1-4|TRBV5-1
TGCGCCAGCAGCTTGGGTCGACTTCCAACTAATGAAAAACTGTTTTTT
CASSLGRLPTNEKLFF
>TRBD2|NA|13|TRBJ2-5|TRBV5-4
TGTGCCAGCAGCTTGACGGGAGGAGAGACCCAGTACTTC
CASSLTGGETQYF
>NA|NA|14|TRBJ1-1|TRBV7-9
TGTGCCAGCAGCCGAAACAGGGACGGCACTGAAGCTTTCTTT
CASSRNRDGTEAFF
>NA|NA|15|TRBJ1-2|TRBV5-1
TGCGCCAGCAGATCGGGGGGGGGATTCCCATTTGGCTACACCTTC
CASRSGGGFPFGYTF
>NA|NA|13|TRBJ1-1|TRBV11-1
TGTGCCAGCAGCCTGGACAGGAACACTGAAGCTTTCTTT
CASSLDRNTEAFF
>NA|few|14|TRBJ1-1|TRBV5-1
TGCGCCAGCAGCTTGGCCACAGCCAACACTGAAGCTTTCTTT
CASSLATANTEAFF
>TRBD1|NA|15|TRBJ1-4|TRBV9
TGTGCCAGCAGCGGAGGGACAGGGCCTAATGAAAAACTGTTTTTT
CASSGGTGPNEKLFF
>NA|NA|13|TRBJ1-5|TRBV7-9
TGTGCCAGCAGCTTAGGGGGAGGTCAGCCCCAGCATTTT
CASSLGGGQPQHF
>NA|NA|13|TRBJ1-2|TRBV6-1
TGTGCCAGCAGTGATTCGCCGAGCAGGGGCTACACCTTC
CASSDSPSRGYTF
>NA|once|15|TRBJ2-2|TRBV5-1
TGCGCCAGCAGCCTTGGACAGTCGAACACCGGGGAGCTGTTTTTT
CASSLGQSNTGELFF
>NA|NA|13|TRBJ1-2|TRBV30
TGTGCCTGGAGTGTAGGGAGCCTCTATGGCTACACCTTC
CAWSVGSLYGYTF
>TRBD1|NA|15|TRBJ1-2|TRBV28
TGTGCCAGCAGTTCACCAGGGGGCGCAAGCTATGGCTACACCTTC
CASSSPGGASYGYTF
>NA|NA|17|TRBJ1-1|TRBV5-1
TGCGCCAGCAGCTTGGTCCGTCCCGGCAGGGGCCCCAGCCGAGCTTTCTTT
CASSLVRPGRGPSRAFF
>NA|NA|15|TRBJ2-7|TRBV21-1
TGTGCCAGCAGCCAGGGACTTTTGAGCTCCTACGAGCAGTACTTC
CASSQGLLSSYEQYF
>NA|NA|15|TRBJ2-5|TRBV18
TGTGCCAGCTCTGAAGACTCAAAGGTGTTAGAGACCCAGTACTTC
CASSEDSKVLETQYF
>NA|few|13|TRBJ1-1|TRBV7-7
TGTGCCAGCAGCCCCCTACTCAACACTGAAGCTTTCTTT
CASSPLLNTEAFF
>NA|NA|11|TRBJ2-7|TRBV7-9
TGTGCCAGCAGCCCCTTATACGAGCAGTACTTC
CASSPLYEQYF
>NA|once|14|TRBJ1-1|TRBV28
TGTGCCAGCAGTACCCCAGTTCGAAACACTGAAGCTTTCTTT
CASSTPVRNTEAFF
>NA|NA|15|TRBJ2-1|TRBV5-6
TGTGCCAGCAGCTTCCAGGTGAGCTCCTACAATGAGCAGTTCTTC
CASSFQVSSYNEQFF
>NA|NA|14|TRBJ2-5|TRBV4-1
TGCGCCAGCAGCCGCATACATCTCGGGGAGACCCAGTACTTC
CASSRIHLGETQYF
>TRBD2|NA|14|TRBJ2-1|TRBV29-1
TGCAGCGTCGTTAGCGGGAGGCTCTACAATGAGCAGTTCTTC
CSVVSGRLYNEQFF
>NA|NA|16|TRBJ2-6|TRBV19
TGTGCCAGTAGTATACAAGGGGGCTCTGGGGCCAACGTCCTGACTTTC
CASSIQGGSGANVLTF
>NA|NA|15|TRBJ2-2|TRBV6-5
TGTGCCAGCAGCCCTACTACTATGAACACCGGGGAGCTGTTTTTT
CASSPTTMNTGELFF
>TRBD1|NA|14|TRBJ1-6|TRBV5-1
TGCGCCAGCAGCCCAGGACAGGGTTATTCACCCCTCCACTTT
CASSPGQGYSPLHF
>TRBD1|once|14|TRBJ1-5|TRBV30
TGTGCATGGAAACAGGGGGATAGCAATCAGCCCCAGCATTTT
CAWKQGDSNQPQHF
>TRBD2|NA|15|TRBJ2-1|TRBV5-1
TGCGCCAGCAGCTTGGACGGGAGGGCCAACAATGAGCAGTTCTTC
CASSLDGRANNEQFF
>TRBD2|NA|17|TRBJ2-7|TRBV7-3
TGTGCCAGCAGCTTATATGCCCCACTAGCGGTGGCCTACGAGCAGTACTTC
CASSLYAPLAVAYEQYF
>NA|NA|12|TRBJ1-2|TRBV30
TGTGCCTGGAGTCGGGAGGTCGGCGGCTACACCTTC
CAWSREVGGYTF
>NA|NA|11|TRBJ2-7|TRBV7-2
TGTGCCAGCAGCTCGGAGGGGCTGCAGTACTTC
CASSSEGLQYF
>NA|NA|14|TRBJ1-2|TRBV4-2
TGTGCCAGCAGCCAAGCTGACAGTAACTATGGCTACACCTTC
CASSQADSNYGYTF
>NA|NA|15|TRBJ2-4|TRBV6-1
TGTGCCAGCAGGACTTCTGGCGGGGTCAAAAACATTCAGTACTTC
CASRTSGGVKNIQYF